One and the same sample provided the 27 T cell receptor beta chains below, sequenced in a study of control samples from healthy donors and cancer patients (dated by TCRdb to about 2020). The protocol used for the library was the immunoSEQ multiplex PCR assay. TCRdb stores this immuneACCESS table with in-frame sequences only. Part of the clones is absent; in the studies checked, under half of the shortfall reflects unresolved V genes, and no reason is known for the rest. For this sample there are 150,000 to 190,000 clones; over 85% appear just once. The top ten clonotypes cover 2% to 2.5% of the sample. Sequencing input: blood. The origin of the receptors is a man between 45 and 60 years old in good health.

The chain recombines TRBV7-2 with TRBJ2-3; possible D gene TRBD2, 6 bases. The V gene's germline CDR1 is SGHTA and CDR2 FQGNSA. With 5 bases removed from V and 2 bases from J, the gap between germline ends came to 11 bases. This CDR3 region has 14 residues. The CDR3 sequence is CASSLGDFTDTQYF. Here the CDR3 DNA reads TGTGCCAGCAGCCTGGGGGACTTCACAGATACGCAGTATTTT.

The rearrangement links TRBV7-9 to TRBJ1-1, with D possibly TRBD1 on 5 matching bases. The CDR3 extends over 15 amino acids. From germline, CDR1 is SEHNR and CDR2 FQNEAQ (reference sequence). V was trimmed by 2 bases and J by 1 base, leaving 11 bases between them. The CDR3 nucleotides are TGTGCCAGCAGCTTATCGGGGGTTTCGAACACTGAAGCTTTCTTT. Protein: CASSLSGVSNTEAFF.

CDR3 DNA sequence: TGTGCCAGCAGTGCCACCGGCCTACGCGGGTCGATGACCGGGGAGCTGTTTTTT. It is translated as CASSATGLRGSMTGELFF. This chain uses TRBV6-4 with TRBJ2-2; tentatively, D is TRBD2 (5 bases). Looked up from germline, CDR1 is MRHNA and CDR2 is SNTAGT. With 4 bases removed from V and 5 bases from J, the gap between germline ends came to 23 bases. This CDR3 spans 18 amino acids.

The rearrangement links TRBV28 to TRBJ1-2; D is undetermined. The length of the CDR3 is 17 residues. Deletions cut 2 bases from V and 4 bases from J, with 20 bases between. Germline assignment: CDR1 MDHEN and CDR2 SYDVKM. DNA of the CDR3: TGTGCCAGCAGTTTAACGCAGGCCTTGAGACGGGGCTATGGCTACACCTTC. It encodes CASSLTQALRRGYGYTF.

This chain links TRBV7-3 with TRBJ2-1; no clear D gene. CDR3 size: 17 residues. V was pared by 4 bases and J by 9 bases, with 25 bases between. Germline V gives CDR1 SGHTA, CDR2 FQGTGA. This CDR3 is CASSSGPAQAQAGEQFF. For the CDR3, the DNA is TGTGCCAGCAGCTCCGGGCCAGCTCAGGCTCAGGCCGGTGAGCAGTTCTTC.

The J gene is TRBJ2-1, the V gene TRBV7-3; D tentatively reads TRBD1 or TRBD2 (5 bases each). This CDR3 has 14 amino acids. CDR1 is SGHTA and CDR2 is FQGTGA in the germline V gene. Trimming pared 8 bases from V and 7 bases from J, leaving 18 bases between. CDR3 sequence reads: CASPTPLGENEQFF. The CDR3 region has the DNA TGTGCCAGCCCCACCCCACTAGGGGAAAATGAGCAGTTCTTC.

The chain is built from TRBV5-1 and TRBJ2-7; D may be TRBD1 (5 bases). Germline-derived CDR1 and CDR2 are SGHRS and YFSETQ. Trimming stripped 0 bases from V and 7 bases from J, with 14 bases between. The length of the CDR3 is 14 residues. CDR3 region: CASSLGGSLEEQYF. In DNA, the CDR3 is TGCGCCAGCAGCTTGGGGGGCTCACTGGAAGAGCAGTACTTC. Variable domain in full (rest from reference TRBV5-1 and TRBJ2-7): KAGVTQTPRYLIKTRGQQVTLSCSPISGHRSVSWYQQTPGQGLQFLFEYFSETQRNKGNFPGRFSGRQFSNSRSEMNVSTLELGDSALYLCASSLGGSLEEQYFGPGTRLTVT.

The chain employs TRBV19 and TRBJ1-4; D is uncertain. V lost 7 bases, J lost 0 bases, and 9 bases lay in between. This CDR3 is built from 14 residues. CDR1 is LNHDA and CDR2 is SQIVND in the germline V gene (reference sequence). The CDR3 protein is CASMDRATNEKLFF. As DNA, the CDR3 is TGTGCCAGTATGGATAGAGCAACTAATGAAAAACTGTTTTTT.

This clone was detected only once. CDR3 in amino acids: CASSTGVNQPQHF. DNA of the CDR3: TGTGCCAGCAGCACAGGGGTCAATCAGCCCCAGCATTTT. This rearrangement joins TRBV7-3 to TRBJ1-5, with TRBD1 matching 7 bases. CDR3 length equals 13 residues. In germline, CDR1 is SGHTA, CDR2 FQGTGA. The V segment lost 5 bases and the J segment 3 bases; nucleotides outside the gene matches: 1.

The rearrangement joins TRBV19 to TRBJ1-6, with D maybe TRBD1 (6 bases). Trimming took off 3 bases at V and 8 bases at J, with 14 bases between the two ends. Germline V gene lookup returns CDR1 LNHDA and CDR2 SQIVND (reference sequence). CDR3 length equals 15 residues. The CDR3 here is CASSIQGTDYSPLHF. The CDR3 coding sequence is TGTGCCAGTAGTATCCAGGGGACGGATTATTCACCCCTCCACTTT. The entire variable domain, with the rest obtained from reference TRBV19 and TRBJ1-6, is as follows: DGGITQSPKYLFRKEGQNVTLSCEQNLNHDAMYWYRQDPGQGLRLIYYSQIVNDFQKGDIAEGYSVSREKKESFPLTVTSAQKNPTAFYLCASSIQGTDYSPLHFGNGTRLTVT.

V and J are TRBV15 and TRBJ2-7, with 10 bases lining up with TRBD2. CDR3 size: 16 residues. V lost 1 base and J lost 0; bases outside the gene matches: 3. Germline V gene lookup returns CDR1 LNHNV and CDR2 YYDKDF (reference sequence). CDR3 sequence: CATSRGSSGSSYEQYF. CDR3 DNA sequence: TGTGCCACCAGCAGAGGGTCTAGCGGGAGCTCCTACGAGCAGTACTTC.

The chain carries TRBV5-1 and TRBJ2-7, with 15 nucleotides matching TRBD2. Germline V CDR1 and CDR2: SGHRS, YFSETQ. J gave up 2 bases and V 4 bases, and 7 bases lay outside the gene matches. The CDR3 runs 17 residues. The CDR3 nucleotides are TGCGCCAGCAGCGCCGGACTAGCGGGAGGGCTTACCTACGAGCAGTACTTC. It specifies CASSAGLAGGLTYEQYF.

The chain combines TRBV7-9 with TRBJ2-1; D remains unclear. CDR1 SEHNR and CDR2 FQNEAQ come from the germline V gene (reference sequence). Trimming cost V 1 base and J 3 bases, with 4 bases left between them. The CDR3 has 13 amino acids. CDR3 coding DNA: TGTGCCAGCAGCTTAGACAGCTACAATGAGCAGTTCTTC. Translating gives CASSLDSYNEQFF.

To note about this clone: It is unclear where the CDR3 begins or ends on the DNA, so no DNA is shown, and the CDR3 is as TCRdb lists it. The J gene is TRBJ2-5, the V gene TRBV21-1. TRBV21-1 is a pseudogene. Ends included, the CDR3 has 20 residues. CDR3 sequence reads: CASSKQYLCREPKGEETQYF.

V usage is TRBV10-3 and J usage is TRBJ2-7; TRBD2 aligns across 11 bases. The CDR3 loop spans 15 amino acids. With V trimmed by 0 bases and J by 6 bases, 4 bases remained unmatched. Germline-derived CDR1 and CDR2 are ENHRY and SYGVKD. CDR3 coding DNA: TGTGCCATCAGTGAGTCGTTGACTAGCGGGACCGAGCAGTACTTC. It encodes CAISESLTSGTEQYF.

This chain joins TRBV9 and TRBJ1-1, with no clear D. The CDR3 is made up of 13 amino acids. Trimming left V 0 bases short and J 0 bases short, with 3 bases between. The V gene's germline CDR1 is SGDLS and CDR2 YYNGEE. Here the CDR3 DNA reads TGTGCCAGCAGCGTAGATATGAACACTGAAGCTTTCTTT. This codes for CASSVDMNTEAFF. Full variable domain (outside the CDR3, taken from reference TRBV9 and TRBJ1-1): DSGVTQTPKHLITATGQRVTLRCSPRSGDLSVYWYQQSLDQGLQFLIQYYNGEERAKGNILERFSAQQFPDLHSELNLSSLELGDSALYFCASSVDMNTEAFFGQGTRLTVV.

The chain employs TRBV25-1 and TRBJ1-6; no clear D gene. The CDR3 length is 14 residues. The germline CDR1 and CDR2 sequences are MGHDK and SYGVNS. V lost 3 bases and J lost 4, with 7 bases in between. CDR3 sequence reads: CASSDTRYNSPLHF. The CDR3 DNA reads as TGTGCCAGCAGTGATACCAGGTATAATTCACCCCTCCACTTT.

The J gene is TRBJ2-7, the V gene TRBV7-9; D call uncertain. V was trimmed by 3 bases and J by 3 bases, leaving 3 bases between them. This CDR3 contains 11 residues. Germline V lookup: CDR1 SEHNR, CDR2 FQNEAQ (reference sequence). CDR3 coding DNA: TGTGCCAGCAGCTTTGACTACGAGCAGTACTTC. This gives the protein CASSFDYEQYF.

The chain employs TRBV19 and TRBJ2-3; TRBD2 agrees at 10 bases. CDR1 and CDR2 from the germline V gene are LNHDA and SQIVND (reference sequence). The V segment lost 5 bases and the J segment 0 bases; nucleotides outside the gene matches: 8. This CDR3 has 17 residues. As DNA, the CDR3 is TGTGCCAGTAGTCTCGGCGCTAGCGGGAGTAGCACAGATACGCAGTATTTT. Translation: CASSLGASGSSTDTQYF.

The rearrangement joins TRBV2 to TRBJ2-7; D might be TRBD2 (5 bases). The germline gives CDR1 SNHLY, CDR2 FYNNEI. The CDR3 sequence is 14 residues long. Trimming left V 4 bases short and J 3 bases short, with 13 bases between. In DNA form, the CDR3 reads TGTGCCAGCAGTGCGAACCAGGCGGGCTACGAGCAGTACTTC. Its protein product is CASSANQAGYEQYF.

The chain couples TRBV20-1 to TRBJ2-1, with 8 nucleotides matching TRBD2. The length of the CDR3 is 11 residues. Germline V CDR1 and CDR2: DFQATT, SNEGSKA (reference sequence). Germline trimming cut 6 bases from V and 6 bases from J; bases unmatched to any gene: 1. The CDR3 protein is CSASGSNEQFF. The DNA for the CDR3 is TGCAGTGCAAGCGGGAGCAATGAGCAGTTCTTC.

The chain is built from TRBV18 and TRBJ1-4, with D possibly TRBD1 on 5 matching bases. V was clipped by 6 bases and J by 2 bases, with 10 bases between them. Germline CDR1 KGHSH, CDR2 LQKENI. CDR3 length equals 14 residues. The CDR3 here is CASSGRGTNEKLFF. CDR3 DNA sequence: TGTGCCAGCTCGGGAAGGGGCACTAATGAAAAACTGTTTTTT.

The chain carries TRBV3-1 (or the pseudogene TRBV3-2) and TRBJ2-5; maybe TRBD2 (5 bases). This CDR3 comprises 14 residues. Germline V lookup: CDR1 LGHDT, CDR2 YNNKEL (reference sequence). Trimming cost V 0 bases and J 5 bases, with 10 bases left between them. CDR3 amino acids: CASSQDLLVETQYF. CDR3 nucleotides: TGTGCCAGCAGCCAAGATTTACTAGTTGAGACCCAGTACTTC.

The chain employs TRBV19 and TRBJ1-2, with 7 bases identical to TRBD1. V was clipped by 2 bases and J by 2 bases; unmatched bases: 5. This CDR3 comprises 15 residues. Germline loops: CDR1 LNHDA, CDR2 SQIVND (reference sequence). CDR3 sequence (DNA): TGTGCCAGTAGTATAAGACAGGGCATGAACTATGGCTACACCTTC. Translating gives CASSIRQGMNYGYTF. Full variable domain (missing parts from reference TRBV19 and TRBJ1-2): DGGITQSPKYLFRKEGQNVTLSCEQNLNHDAMYWYRQDPGQGLRLIYYSQIVNDFQKGDIAEGYSVSREKKESFPLTVTSAQKNPTAFYLCASSIRQGMNYGYTFGSGTRLTVV.

This chain links TRBV12-3 or TRBV12-4 with TRBJ1-4; TRBD1 might be the D (5 bases). This CDR3 has 11 amino acids. The V end lost 7 bases, the J end lost 13 bases, and 13 bases lay between the germline ends. The CDR3 nucleotides read TGTGCCAGCACCTGGGGGTTGGGACTGTTTTTT. Translated, it gives CASTWGLGLFF.

V usage is TRBV7-9 and J usage is TRBJ2-1; TRBD2 aligns across 9 bases. The CDR3 has 19 amino acids. CDR1 SEHNR and CDR2 FQNEAQ come from the germline V gene (reference sequence). Trimming removed 2 bases from V and 7 bases from J; junction bases left unmatched: 18. This chain's CDR3 is CASSLIGSGSGGAWNEQFF. CDR3 DNA sequence: TGTGCCAGCAGCTTAATCGGTAGCGGGAGCGGGGGTGCCTGGAATGAGCAGTTCTTC.

The gene calls are TRBV9 and TRBJ1-2; 9 bases align to TRBD1. Looked up from germline, CDR1 is SGDLS and CDR2 is YYNGEE. This CDR3 comprises 14 residues. V trimming: 4 bases; J trimming: 8 bases; junction bases outside the gene matches: 9. The CDR3 bases are TGTGCCAGCAGCCCTTGGGGACAGGGTAGAGGCTACACCTTC. Translating gives CASSPWGQGRGYTF.